This T cell receptor (beta chain) appears in the sequencing data of a study of vaccination and CD4 T cells after COVID-19. At the level of the study: Cellular stimulation was performed using overlapping spike peptides derived from SARS-CoV-2, HCoV-NL63, HCoV-OC43 and HCoV-229E.

Germline V gives CDR1 DFQATT, CDR2 SNEGSKA (reference sequence). The ends were cut back, 3 bases at V and 13 bases at J, with 13 bases in the middle. This CDR3 comprises 11 residues. Note on this clonotype: Its target is not known.

Described treatment: approximately nine-day PBMC culture with coronavirus spike peptide pools or control peptides (ViraFEST assay). Peptide pools at approximately 9.9 ug/ml and IL-2 at around 10 IU/ml were added to cultures of 1.5 million to 2 million PBMCs per well. Half-medium replacement with fresh IL-2 medium took place on days 3 and 7. Scientists ran DNA taken from cultured CD4+ T cells through the Oncomine TCR Beta short-read assay for sequencing. Genomic DNA was drawn out of CD4+ T cells grown in culture. One entry per CDR3 protein, called by TCRdb with MiXCR from the PCR reads. Of roughly 15,000 distinct CDR3 sequences in the sample, 63% were seen once.

The V gene is TRBV20-1, the J gene TRBJ1-5; D uncertain. The source of this sequence is a human donor who had recovered from COVID-19. The sample consisted of CD4+ T cells from blood, cultured in vitro. CDR3 sequence reads: CSASPGPVQHF. As DNA, the CDR3 is TGCAGTGCTAGTCCCGGGCCAGTTCAGCATTTT.